A selection of T cell receptor beta chains follows, all from one sample in a study of blood T cell repertoires in COVID-19. TCRdb keeps only in-frame clones here, not all; method: immunoSEQ multiplex PCR. The repertoire holds 150,000 to 200,000 clones, with roughly 88% as singletons. The sequenced sample consisted of peripheral blood. The receptors were sampled from a woman in her sixties or seventies with acute or convalescent COVID-19. The CDR3 runs from the conserved cysteine through the conserved F or W. The D gene is left open where the match is weak. For some rows the clone size is stated as once, few or many, or as a class when expanded; others skip it.

clone_size d_call j_call v_call cdr3_aa cdr3_nt
. . TRBJ1-4 TRBV6-5 CASSYGRGAGEKLFF TGTGCCAGCAGTTATGGCAGGGGCGCCGGTGAAAAACTGTTTTTT
. . TRBJ1-2 TRBV10-2 CASGGGGSNYGYTF TGCGCCAGCGGGGGAGGGGGGTCTAACTATGGCTACACCTTC
. TRBD1 TRBJ1-1 TRBV7-8 CASSPYTGGTEAFF TGTGCCAGCAGCCCCTATACAGGGGGCACTGAAGCTTTCTTT
few TRBD1 TRBJ1-1 TRBV7-9 CASSLVATGGEAFF TGTGCCAGCAGCTTAGTAGCGACAGGGGGCGAAGCTTTCTTT
. TRBD2 TRBJ2-3 TRBV7-6 CASSLVAGGITDTQYF TGTGCCAGCAGCTTAGTAGCGGGGGGAATCACAGATACGCAGTATTTT
. . TRBJ2-7 TRBV6-6 CASIPGSSYEQYF TGTGCCAGCATCCCCGGGAGTTCCTACGAGCAGTACTTC
. . TRBJ1-2 TRBV6-5 CASSYSQALQNYGYTF TGTGCCAGCAGTTACTCGCAGGCTCTACAAAACTATGGCTACACCTTC
. TRBD1 TRBJ1-2 TRBV7-8 CASSFATGFDYGYTF TGTGCCAGCAGCTTTGCGACAGGGTTTGACTATGGCTACACCTTC
. TRBD1 TRBJ1-5 TRBV6-2/TRBV6-3 CASSFYSAGTGILSNQPQHF TGTGCCAGCAGTTTCTACTCCGCCGGGACAGGGATTCTTAGCAATCAGCCCCAGCATTTT
few TRBD1 TRBJ1-5 TRBV6-2/TRBV6-3 CASSYSTGVGNQPQHF TGTGCCAGCAGTTACTCGACAGGGGTAGGCAATCAGCCCCAGCATTTT
. . TRBJ1-4 TRBV30 CAWKISLGGEKLFF TGTGCCTGGAAGATATCGCTAGGGGGTGAAAAACTGTTTTTT
. . TRBJ2-3 TRBV6-5 CASSYGGYSTDTQYF TGTGCCAGCAGTTACGGCGGGTATAGCACAGATACGCAGTATTTT
. TRBD1 TRBJ2-3 TRBV5-8 CASSAGDSSTDTQYF TGTGCCAGCAGCGCCGGGGACAGCAGCACAGATACGCAGTATTTT
. TRBD1 TRBJ2-7 TRBV28 CASSLGQGFTYEQYF TGTGCCAGCAGTCTCGGACAGGGGTTCACCTACGAGCAGTACTTC
. . TRBJ1-6 TRBV2 CASRTSGGRTSSYNSPLHF TGTGCCAGCAGAACCTCGGGGGGGCGGACCAGCTCCTATAATTCACCCCTCCACTTT
. TRBD1 TRBJ1-5 TRBV24-1 CATSDLTGNQPQHF TGTGCCACCAGTGACCTGACAGGGAATCAGCCCCAGCATTTT
. . TRBJ1-1 TRBV7-2 CASSRRTDTEAFF TGTGCCAGCAGCCGCCGGACAGACACTGAAGCTTTCTTT
once . TRBJ2-7 TRBV6-5 CASTYGQNYEQYF TGTGCCAGCACCTACGGACAGAACTACGAGCAGTACTTC
. TRBD1 TRBJ1-6 TRBV9 CASGWDSFLGNSPLHF TGTGCCAGCGGATGGGACAGCTTCTTAGGGAATTCACCCCTCCACTTT
. TRBD1 TRBJ1-2 TRBV4-1 CASSQERFSGTAYGYTF TGCGCCAGCAGCCAAGAACGATTTAGCGGGACAGCCTATGGCTACACCTTC
. TRBD1 TRBJ1-5 TRBV5-6 CASSLLAGGSNQPQHF TGTGCCAGCAGCTTGTTGGCAGGGGGAAGCAATCAGCCCCAGCATTTT
. . TRBJ2-2 TRBV5-1 CASSLGPEGVRELFF TGCGCCAGCAGCCTGGGACCTGAAGGGGTCAGGGAGCTGTTTTTT
few TRBD1 TRBJ1-2 TRBV28 CASRGQGSDNYGYTF TGTGCCAGCAGGGGACAGGGGAGTGACAACTATGGCTACACCTTC
once TRBD1 TRBJ2-7 TRBV18 CASSPRGQGLTYEQYF TGTGCCAGCTCACCACGGGGACAGGGGCTAACCTACGAGCAGTACTTC
. TRBD2 TRBJ2-3 TRBV19 CASRASGTRQYF TGTGCCAGTAGAGCTAGCGGGACCAGGCAGTATTTT
once . TRBJ1-3 TRBV3-1/TRBV3-2 CASSPVLDSSGNTIYF TGTGCCAGCAGCCCGGTCCTTGACAGCTCTGGAAACACCATATATTTT
. TRBD1 TRBJ1-1 TRBV4-2 CASSGQGAEAFF TGTGCCAGCAGTGGACAGGGGGCAGAAGCTTTCTTT
. TRBD1 TRBJ2-1 TRBV5-6 CASSIRDRGGKWDEQFF TGTGCCAGCAGCATACGGGACAGGGGCGGGAAATGGGATGAGCAGTTCTTC
once TRBD1 TRBJ2-6 TRBV7-7 CASSSIPGQGLLANVLTF TGTGCTAGCAGCTCAATACCGGGACAGGGGTTACTGGCCAACGTCCTGACTTTC
. TRBD2 TRBJ2-5 TRBV5-1 CASSLPGSGAIQETQYF TGCGCCAGCAGCCTCCCCGGTAGCGGGGCGATCCAAGAGACCCAGTACTTC
once TRBD2 TRBJ2-7 TRBV7-9 CASSPGGASYEQYF TGTGCCAGCAGCCCGGGGGGGGCCTCCTACGAGCAGTACTTC
. . TRBJ2-2 TRBV7-7 CASSLGGTGELFF TGTGCTAGCAGCTTAGGAGGAACCGGGGAGCTGTTTTTT
. . TRBJ2-7 TRBV7-2 CASRLGGASYEQYF TGTGCCAGCAGGCTCGGCGGGGCCTCCTACGAGCAGTACTTC
. TRBD2 TRBJ2-7 TRBV5-1 CASSLNPGTSGGAYEQYF TGCGCCAGCAGCCTCAACCCCGGGACTAGCGGGGGGGCCTACGAGCAGTACTTC
once . TRBJ1-4 TRBV7-2 CASSLEAPGPNEKLFF TGTGCCAGCAGCTTAGAGGCCCCAGGGCCTAATGAAAAACTGTTTTTT
few . TRBJ1-3 TRBV6-5 CASSPAGLSGNTIYF TGTGCCAGCAGTCCGGCAGGGCTTTCTGGAAACACCATATATTTT
. TRBD1 TRBJ1-1 TRBV25-1 CASSEGQGYTEAFF TGTGCCAGCAGTGAGGGACAGGGCTACACTGAAGCTTTCTTT
. . TRBJ1-3 TRBV7-2 CASSFGLSGNTIYF TGTGCCAGCAGCTTTGGGCTCTCTGGAAACACCATATATTTT
. . TRBJ1-2 TRBV12-3/TRBV12-4 CASSSGYGYTF TGTGCCAGCAGTTCGGGCTATGGCTACACCTTC
. . TRBJ1-5 TRBV7-5 CARSFPWGVRDQPQHF TGTGCCAGAAGCTTTCCGTGGGGGGTTCGCGATCAGCCCCAGCATTTT
. . TRBJ2-5 TRBV28 CASSTLGQLSQETQYF TGTGCCAGCAGCACACTCGGACAGCTTTCTCAAGAGACCCAGTACTTC
few . TRBJ1-5 TRBV7-2 CASSLEQGRDQPQHF TGTGCCAGCAGCTTAGAACAGGGACGGGATCAGCCCCAGCATTTT
few TRBD2 TRBJ2-2 TRBV19 CASSRLAGAVKSGELFF TGTGCCAGTAGTCGACTAGCGGGGGCTGTGAAGTCCGGGGAGCTGTTTTTT
. TRBD2 TRBJ2-3 TRBV9 CASSVMPSGGAVDTQYF TGTGCCAGCAGCGTAATGCCTAGCGGGGGGGCGGTAGATACGCAGTATTTT
. . TRBJ1-1 TRBV19 CASKSGTEAFF TGTGCCAGCAAGTCGGGCACTGAAGCTTTCTTT
. . TRBJ2-2 TRBV7-9 CASSHTDRSPTGELFF TGTGCCAGCAGCCACACCGACAGAAGTCCCACCGGGGAGCTGTTTTTT
. . TRBJ1-2 TRBV18 CASSPGSLTNYGYTF TGTGCCAGCTCACCTGGTTCACTGACTAACTATGGCTACACCTTC
few TRBD1 TRBJ1-2 TRBV30 CAWGPGQTSYTF TGTGCCTGGGGACCGGGACAGACGAGCTACACCTTC
. . TRBJ1-2 TRBV29-1 CSVVRANYGYTF TGCAGCGTTGTGAGGGCTAACTATGGCTACACCTTC
once TRBD1 TRBJ1-4 TRBV5-1 CASSLPGQAATNEKLFF TGCGCCAGCAGTTTACCGGGACAGGCCGCAACTAATGAAAAACTGTTTTTT
once TRBD1 TRBJ1-5 TRBV18 CASSPGQGATSNQPQHF TGTGCCAGCTCACCGGGACAGGGGGCAACTTCCAATCAGCCCCAGCATTTT